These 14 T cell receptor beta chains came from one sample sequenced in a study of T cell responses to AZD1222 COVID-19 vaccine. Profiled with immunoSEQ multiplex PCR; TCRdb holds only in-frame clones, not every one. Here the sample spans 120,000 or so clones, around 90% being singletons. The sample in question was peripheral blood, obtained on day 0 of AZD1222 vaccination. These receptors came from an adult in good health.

The CDR3 nucleotides read TGCGCCAGCAGCCAACTAGCGGGAGCTAGCTACGAGCAGTACTTC. The encoded protein is CASSQLAGASYEQYF. The chain recombines TRBV4-1 with TRBJ2-7; 10 nucleotides line up with TRBD2. Trimming removed 2 bases from V and 3 bases from J; junction bases left unmatched: 4. The CDR3 loop spans 15 amino acids. In germline, CDR1 is MGHRA, CDR2 YSYEKL.

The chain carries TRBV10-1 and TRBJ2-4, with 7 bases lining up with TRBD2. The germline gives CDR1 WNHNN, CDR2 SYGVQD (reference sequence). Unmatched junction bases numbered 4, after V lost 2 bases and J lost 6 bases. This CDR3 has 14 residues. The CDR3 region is CASSEAGELNIQYF. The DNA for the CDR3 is TGCGCCAGCAGTGAGGCGGGAGAGCTAAACATTCAGTACTTC.

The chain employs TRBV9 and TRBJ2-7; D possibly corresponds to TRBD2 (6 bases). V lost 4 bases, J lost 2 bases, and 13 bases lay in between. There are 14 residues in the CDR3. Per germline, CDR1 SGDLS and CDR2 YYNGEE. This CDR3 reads CASSPRDLPYEQYF. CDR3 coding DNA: TGTGCCAGCAGCCCGCGGGACCTACCCTACGAGCAGTACTTC.

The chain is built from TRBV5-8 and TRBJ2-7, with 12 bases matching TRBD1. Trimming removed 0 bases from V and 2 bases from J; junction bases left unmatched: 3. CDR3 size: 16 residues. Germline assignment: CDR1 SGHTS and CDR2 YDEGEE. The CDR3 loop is CASSLGDRGPPYEQYF. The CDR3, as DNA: TGTGCCAGCAGCTTGGGGGACAGGGGGCCCCCCTACGAGCAGTACTTC. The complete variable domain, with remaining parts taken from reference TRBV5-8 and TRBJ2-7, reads EAGVTQSPTHLIKTRGQQATLRCSPISGHTSVYWYQQALGLGLQFLLWYDEGEERNRGNFPPRFSGRQFPNYSSELNVNALELEDSALYLCASSLGDRGPPYEQYFGPGTRLTVT.

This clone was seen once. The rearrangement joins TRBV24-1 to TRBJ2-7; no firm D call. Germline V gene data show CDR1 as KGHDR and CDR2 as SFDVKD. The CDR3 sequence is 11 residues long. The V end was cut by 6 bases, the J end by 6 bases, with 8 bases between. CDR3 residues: CATSNGVEQYF. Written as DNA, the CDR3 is TGTGCCACCAGTAATGGTGTCGAGCAGTACTTC.

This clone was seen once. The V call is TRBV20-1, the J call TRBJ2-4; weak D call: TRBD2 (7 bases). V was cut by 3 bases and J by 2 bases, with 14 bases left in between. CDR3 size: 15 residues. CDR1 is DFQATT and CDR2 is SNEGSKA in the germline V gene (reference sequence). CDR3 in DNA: TGCAGTGCTAGTCGTAGGGGGGGGACCAAAAACATTCAGTACTTC. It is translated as CSASRRGGTKNIQYF.

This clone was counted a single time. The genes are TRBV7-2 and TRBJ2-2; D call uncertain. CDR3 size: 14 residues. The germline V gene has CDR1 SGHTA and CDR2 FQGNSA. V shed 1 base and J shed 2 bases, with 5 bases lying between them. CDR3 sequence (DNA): TGTGCCAGCAGCTTAGGCGGTAACACCGGGGAGCTGTTTTTT. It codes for CASSLGGNTGELFF.

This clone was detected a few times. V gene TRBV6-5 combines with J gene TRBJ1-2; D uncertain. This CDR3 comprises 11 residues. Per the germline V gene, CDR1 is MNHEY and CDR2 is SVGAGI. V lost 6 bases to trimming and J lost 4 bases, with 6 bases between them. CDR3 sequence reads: CASRQIYGYTF. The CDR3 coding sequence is TGTGCCAGCAGACAGATCTATGGCTACACCTTC.

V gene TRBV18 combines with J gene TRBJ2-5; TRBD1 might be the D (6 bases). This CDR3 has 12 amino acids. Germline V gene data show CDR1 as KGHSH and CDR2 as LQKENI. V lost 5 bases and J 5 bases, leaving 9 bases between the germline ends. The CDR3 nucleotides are TGTGCCAGCTCATGGACAGAGGAGACCCAGTACTTC. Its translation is CASSWTEETQYF.

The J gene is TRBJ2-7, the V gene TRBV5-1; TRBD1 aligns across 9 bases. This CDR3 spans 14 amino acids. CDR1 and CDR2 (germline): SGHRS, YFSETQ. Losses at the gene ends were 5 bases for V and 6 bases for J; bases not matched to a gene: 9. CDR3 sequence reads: CASRKAQGAGEQYF. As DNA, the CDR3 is TGCGCCAGCAGAAAGGCACAGGGGGCAGGCGAGCAGTACTTC.

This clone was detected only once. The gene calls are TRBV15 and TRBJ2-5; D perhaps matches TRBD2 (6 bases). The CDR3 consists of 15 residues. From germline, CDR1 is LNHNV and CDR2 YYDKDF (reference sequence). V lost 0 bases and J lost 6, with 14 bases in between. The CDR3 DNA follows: TGTGCCACCAGCAGAGATGTCGGGAGTTTACAGACCCAGTACTTC. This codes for CATSRDVGSLQTQYF.

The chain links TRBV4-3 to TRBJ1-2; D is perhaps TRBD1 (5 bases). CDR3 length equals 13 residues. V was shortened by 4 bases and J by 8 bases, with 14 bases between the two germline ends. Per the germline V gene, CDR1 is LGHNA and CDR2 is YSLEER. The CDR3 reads CASSRSRDGGYTF. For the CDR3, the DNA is TGCGCCAGCAGCCGAAGTAGGGACGGGGGCTACACCTTC.

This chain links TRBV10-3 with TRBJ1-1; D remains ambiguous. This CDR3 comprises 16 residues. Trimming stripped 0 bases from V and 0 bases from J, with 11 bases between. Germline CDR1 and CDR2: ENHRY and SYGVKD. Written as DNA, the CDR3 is TGTGCCATCAGTGAGTCGTACCTGGTCATGAACACTGAAGCTTTCTTT. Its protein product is CAISESYLVMNTEAFF.

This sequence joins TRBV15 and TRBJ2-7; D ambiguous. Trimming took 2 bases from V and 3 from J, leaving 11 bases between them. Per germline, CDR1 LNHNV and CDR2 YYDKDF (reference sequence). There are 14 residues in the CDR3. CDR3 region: CATSRNTIRYEQYF. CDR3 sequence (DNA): TGTGCCACCAGCAGAAATACTATTCGCTACGAGCAGTACTTC.